This T cell receptor (beta chain) was captured by sequencing in a study of identical twins. CDR3 size: 17 residues. V dropped 6 bases and J dropped 2 bases, with 18 bases sitting between them. Germline values: CDR1 KGHDR, CDR2 SFDVKD. To note about this clonotype: This clone may be a read error of a much larger clone one base away.

TCRdb re-called the 5' RACE reads through MiXCR, storing one row per CDR3 protein. The repertoire holds approximately 890,000 distinct CDR3 sequences, with about 12% as singletons. These data were also reused for a study on yellow fever vaccine responses in identical twins.

Material: PBMCs. This chain uses TRBV24-1 with TRBJ2-2; D not resolved. The receptor's source is a woman aged 18 to 35 in good health. CDR3 DNA: TGTGCCACCAGTACCCAACAGAGGCCTTTTAACACCGGGGAGCTGTTTTTT. It encodes CATSTQQRPFNTGELFF.